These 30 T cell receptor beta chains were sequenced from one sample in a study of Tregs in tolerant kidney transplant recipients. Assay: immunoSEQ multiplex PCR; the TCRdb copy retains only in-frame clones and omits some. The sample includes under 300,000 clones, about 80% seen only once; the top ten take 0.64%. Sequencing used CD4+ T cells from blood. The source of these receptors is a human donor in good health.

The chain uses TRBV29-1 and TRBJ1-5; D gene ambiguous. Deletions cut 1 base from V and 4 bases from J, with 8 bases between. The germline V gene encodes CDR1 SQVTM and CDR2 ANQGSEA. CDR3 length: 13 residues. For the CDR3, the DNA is TGCAGCGTTGAAGTTAACACAAATCAGCCCCAGCATTTT. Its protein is CSVEVNTNQPQHF.

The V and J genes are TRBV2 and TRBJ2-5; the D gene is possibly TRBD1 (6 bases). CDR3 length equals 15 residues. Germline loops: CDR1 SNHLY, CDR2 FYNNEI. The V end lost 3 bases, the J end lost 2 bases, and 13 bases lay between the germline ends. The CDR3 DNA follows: TGTGCCAGCAGTGAGATCAGGGGCTCTCAAGAGACCCAGTACTTC. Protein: CASSEIRGSQETQYF.

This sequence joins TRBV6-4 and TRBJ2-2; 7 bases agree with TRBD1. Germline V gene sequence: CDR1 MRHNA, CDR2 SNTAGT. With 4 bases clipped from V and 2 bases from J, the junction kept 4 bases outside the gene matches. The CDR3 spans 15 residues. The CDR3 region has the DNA TGTGCCAGCAGTGTTGGGGACAGCAACACCGGGGAGCTGTTTTTT. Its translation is CASSVGDSNTGELFF.

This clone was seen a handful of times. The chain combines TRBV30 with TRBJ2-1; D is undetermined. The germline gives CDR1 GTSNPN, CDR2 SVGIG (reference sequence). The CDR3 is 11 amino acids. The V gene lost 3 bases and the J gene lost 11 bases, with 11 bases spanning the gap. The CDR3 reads CAWRDLLQQFF. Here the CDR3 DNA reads TGTGCCTGGAGGGACCTACTTCAGCAGTTCTTC.

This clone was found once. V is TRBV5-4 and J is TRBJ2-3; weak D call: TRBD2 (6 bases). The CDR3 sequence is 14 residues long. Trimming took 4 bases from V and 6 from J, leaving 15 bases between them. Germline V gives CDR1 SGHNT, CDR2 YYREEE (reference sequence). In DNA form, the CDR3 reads TGTGCCAGCAGCCGTCCGGAGGGGATTGATACGCAGTATTTT. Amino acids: CASSRPEGIDTQYF.

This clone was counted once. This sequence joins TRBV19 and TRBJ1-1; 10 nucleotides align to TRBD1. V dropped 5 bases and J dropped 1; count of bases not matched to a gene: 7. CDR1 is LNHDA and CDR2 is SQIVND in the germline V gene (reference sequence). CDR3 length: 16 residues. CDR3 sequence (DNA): TGTGCCAGTAGTGGAGGACAGGGGGTCCCGAACACTGAAGCTTTCTTT. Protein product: CASSGGQGVPNTEAFF.

In DNA form, the CDR3 reads TGTGCCAGCAGTTACTCAACAGGGCGGAACTACGAGCAGTACTTC. This encodes CASSYSTGRNYEQYF. The V and J genes are TRBV6-5 and TRBJ2-7, with D perhaps matching TRBD1 (6 bases). This CDR3 is built from 15 residues. Looked up from germline, CDR1 is MNHEY and CDR2 is SVGAGI. The V end lost 0 bases, the J end lost 3 bases, and 12 bases lay between the germline ends.

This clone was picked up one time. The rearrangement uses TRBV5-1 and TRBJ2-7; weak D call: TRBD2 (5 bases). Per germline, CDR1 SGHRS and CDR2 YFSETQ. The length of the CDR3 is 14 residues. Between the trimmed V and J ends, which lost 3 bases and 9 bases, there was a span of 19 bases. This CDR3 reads CASSSGLDRLGQYF. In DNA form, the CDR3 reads TGCGCCAGCAGCTCCGGACTGGATCGATTAGGGCAGTACTTC. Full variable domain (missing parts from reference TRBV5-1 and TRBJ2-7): KAGVTQTPRYLIKTRGQQVTLSCSPISGHRSVSWYQQTPGQGLQFLFEYFSETQRNKGNFPGRFSGRQFSNSRSEMNVSTLELGDSALYLCASSSGLDRLGQYFGPGTRLTVT.

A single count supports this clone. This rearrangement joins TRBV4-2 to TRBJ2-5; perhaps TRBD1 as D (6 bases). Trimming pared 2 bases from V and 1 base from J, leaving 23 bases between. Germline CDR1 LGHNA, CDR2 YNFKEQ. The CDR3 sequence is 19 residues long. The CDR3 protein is CASSQTWGNRAVSQETQYF. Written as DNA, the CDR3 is TGTGCCAGCAGCCAAACTTGGGGGAACAGGGCTGTCTCCCAAGAGACCCAGTACTTC.

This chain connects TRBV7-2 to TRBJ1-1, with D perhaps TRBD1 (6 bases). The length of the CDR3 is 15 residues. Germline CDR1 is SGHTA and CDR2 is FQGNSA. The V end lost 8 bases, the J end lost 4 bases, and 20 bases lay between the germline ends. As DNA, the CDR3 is TGTGCCAGCCTATTAAGGGGGGGCCATGGCACTGAAGCTTTCTTT. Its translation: CASLLRGGHGTEAFF.

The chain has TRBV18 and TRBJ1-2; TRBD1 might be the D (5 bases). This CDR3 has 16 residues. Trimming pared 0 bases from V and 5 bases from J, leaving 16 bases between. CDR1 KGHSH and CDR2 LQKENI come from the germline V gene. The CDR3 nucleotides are TGTGCCAGCTCACCACCGTCCGGGACTGATCAATATGGCTACACCTTC. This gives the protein CASSPPSGTDQYGYTF.

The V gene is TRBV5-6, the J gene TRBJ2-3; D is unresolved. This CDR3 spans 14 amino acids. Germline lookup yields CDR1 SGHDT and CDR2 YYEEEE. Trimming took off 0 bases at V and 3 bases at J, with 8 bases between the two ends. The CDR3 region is CASSLVVWTDTQYF. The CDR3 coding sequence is TGTGCCAGCAGCTTGGTTGTTTGGACAGATACGCAGTATTTT. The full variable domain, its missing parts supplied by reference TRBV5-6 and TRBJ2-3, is DAGVTQSPTHLIKTRGQQVTLRCSPKSGHDTVSWYQQALGQGPQFIFQYYEEEERQRGNFPDRFSGHQFPNYSSELNVNALLLGDSALYLCASSLVVWTDTQYFGPGTRLTVL.

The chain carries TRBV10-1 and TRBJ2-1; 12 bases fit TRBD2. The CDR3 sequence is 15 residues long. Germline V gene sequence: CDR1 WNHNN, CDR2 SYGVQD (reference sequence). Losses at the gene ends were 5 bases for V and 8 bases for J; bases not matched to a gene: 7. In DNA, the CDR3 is TGCGCCAGCAGTACTAGCGGGAGGAACCGGGATGAGCAGTTCTTC. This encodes CASSTSGRNRDEQFF.

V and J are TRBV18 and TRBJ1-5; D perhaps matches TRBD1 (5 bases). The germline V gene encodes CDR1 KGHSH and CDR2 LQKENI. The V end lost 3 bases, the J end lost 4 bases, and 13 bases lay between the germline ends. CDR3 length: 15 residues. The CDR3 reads CASSPGREGNQPQHF. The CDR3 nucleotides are TGTGCCAGCTCACCGGGGCGGGAGGGAAATCAGCCCCAGCATTTT.

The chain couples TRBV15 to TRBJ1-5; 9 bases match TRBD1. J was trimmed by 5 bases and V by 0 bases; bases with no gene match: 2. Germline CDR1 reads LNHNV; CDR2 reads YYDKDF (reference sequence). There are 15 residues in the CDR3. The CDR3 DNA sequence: TGTGCCACCAGCAGAGATTGGACAGGGGATCAGCCCCAGCATTTT. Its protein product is CATSRDWTGDQPQHF.

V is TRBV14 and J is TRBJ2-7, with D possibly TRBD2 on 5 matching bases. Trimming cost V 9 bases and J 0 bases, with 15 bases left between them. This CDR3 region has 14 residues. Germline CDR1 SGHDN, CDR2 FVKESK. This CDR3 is CARSDYRASYEQYF. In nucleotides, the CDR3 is TGTGCCAGGTCTGACTATAGGGCCTCCTACGAGCAGTACTTC.

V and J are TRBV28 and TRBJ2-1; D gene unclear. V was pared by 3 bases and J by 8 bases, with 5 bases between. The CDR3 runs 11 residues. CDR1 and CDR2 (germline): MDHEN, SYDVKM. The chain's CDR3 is CASSLLYEQFF. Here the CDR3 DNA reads TGTGCCAGCAGTTTGCTCTATGAGCAGTTCTTC. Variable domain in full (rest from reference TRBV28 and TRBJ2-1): DVKVTQSSRYLVKRTGEKVFLECVQDMDHENMFWYRQDPGLGLRLIYFSYDVKMKEKGDIPEGYSVSREKKERFSLILESASTNQTSMYLCASSLLYEQFFGPGTRLTVL.

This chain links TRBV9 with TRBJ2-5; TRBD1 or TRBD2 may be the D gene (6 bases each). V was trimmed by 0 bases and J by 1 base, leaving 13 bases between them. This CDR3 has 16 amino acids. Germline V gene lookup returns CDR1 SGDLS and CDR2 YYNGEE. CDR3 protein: CASSVAPGATQETQYF. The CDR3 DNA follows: TGTGCCAGCAGCGTAGCTCCGGGGGCGACCCAAGAGACCCAGTACTTC.

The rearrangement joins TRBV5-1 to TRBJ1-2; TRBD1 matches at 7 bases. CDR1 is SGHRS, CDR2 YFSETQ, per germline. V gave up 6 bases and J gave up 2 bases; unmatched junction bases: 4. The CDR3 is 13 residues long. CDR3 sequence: CASNTDRNYGYTF. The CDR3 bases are TGCGCCAGCAATACGGACAGGAACTATGGCTACACCTTC.

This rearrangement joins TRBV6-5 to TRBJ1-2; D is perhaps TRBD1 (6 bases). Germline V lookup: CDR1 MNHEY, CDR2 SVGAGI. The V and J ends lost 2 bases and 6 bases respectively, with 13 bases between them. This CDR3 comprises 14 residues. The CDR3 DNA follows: TGTGCCAGCAGTTACAGCACCGGACAGAATGGCTACACCTTC. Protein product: CASSYSTGQNGYTF.

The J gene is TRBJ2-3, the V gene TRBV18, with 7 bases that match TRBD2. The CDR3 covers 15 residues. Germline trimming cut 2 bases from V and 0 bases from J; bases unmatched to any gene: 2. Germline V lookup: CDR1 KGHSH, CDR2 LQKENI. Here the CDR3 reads CASSPLGGSTDTQYF. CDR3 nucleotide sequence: TGTGCCAGCTCACCATTGGGGGGGAGCACAGATACGCAGTATTTT.

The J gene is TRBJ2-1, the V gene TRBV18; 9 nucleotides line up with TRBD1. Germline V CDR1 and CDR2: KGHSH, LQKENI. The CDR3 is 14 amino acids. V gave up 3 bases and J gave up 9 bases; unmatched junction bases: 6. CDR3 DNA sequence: TGTGCCAGCTCACCGGGACAGGGTGTCGGTGAGCAGTTCTTC. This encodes CASSPGQGVGEQFF.

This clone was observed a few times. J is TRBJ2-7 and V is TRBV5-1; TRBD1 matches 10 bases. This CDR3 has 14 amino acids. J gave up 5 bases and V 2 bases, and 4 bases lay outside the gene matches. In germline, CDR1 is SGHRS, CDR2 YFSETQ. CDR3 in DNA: TGCGCCAGCAGCTTTCGGGACAGGGGACACGAGCAGTACTTC. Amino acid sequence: CASSFRDRGHEQYF.

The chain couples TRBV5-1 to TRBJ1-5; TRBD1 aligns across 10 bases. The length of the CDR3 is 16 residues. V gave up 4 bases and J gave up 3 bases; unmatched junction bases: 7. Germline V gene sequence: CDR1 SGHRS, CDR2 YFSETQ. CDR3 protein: CASSPRTGGFNQPQHF. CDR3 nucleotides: TGCGCCAGCAGCCCAAGGACAGGGGGTTTCAATCAGCCCCAGCATTTT.

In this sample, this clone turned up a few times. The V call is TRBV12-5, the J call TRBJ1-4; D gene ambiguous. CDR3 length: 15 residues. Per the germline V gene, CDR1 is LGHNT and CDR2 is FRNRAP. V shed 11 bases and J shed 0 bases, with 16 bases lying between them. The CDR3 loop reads CARSLGSATNEKLFF. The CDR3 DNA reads TGTGCTCGATCCCTGGGATCTGCAACTAATGAAAAACTGTTTTTT.

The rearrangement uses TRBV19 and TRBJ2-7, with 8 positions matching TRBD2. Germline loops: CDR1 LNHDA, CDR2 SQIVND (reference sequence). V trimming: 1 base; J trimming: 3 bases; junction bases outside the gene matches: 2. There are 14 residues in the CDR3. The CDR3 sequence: CASSIAGLGYEQYF. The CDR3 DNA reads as TGTGCCAGTAGTATAGCGGGACTAGGCTACGAGCAGTACTTC.

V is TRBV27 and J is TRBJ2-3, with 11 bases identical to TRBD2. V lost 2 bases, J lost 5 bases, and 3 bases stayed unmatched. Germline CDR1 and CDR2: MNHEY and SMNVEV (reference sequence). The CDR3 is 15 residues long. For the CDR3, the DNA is TGTGCCAGCAGTTTAGGGCTAGCGGGAGGAGATACGCAGTATTTT. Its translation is CASSLGLAGGDTQYF.

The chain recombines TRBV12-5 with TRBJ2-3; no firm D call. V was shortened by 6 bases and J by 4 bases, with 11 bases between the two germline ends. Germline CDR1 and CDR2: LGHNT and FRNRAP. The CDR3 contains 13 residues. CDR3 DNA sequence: TGTGCTAGTGGCCCCGGTAGAGCAGATACGCAGTATTTT. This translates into CASGPGRADTQYF.

This CDR3 is CASSFSGDYNEQFF. For the CDR3, the DNA is TGTGCCAGCAGCTTCAGCGGGGATTACAATGAGCAGTTCTTC. The V gene is TRBV7-6, the J gene TRBJ2-1; 7 bases map to TRBD2. Germline CDR1 reads SGHVS; CDR2 reads FNYEAQ. CDR3 size: 14 residues. V dropped 3 bases and J dropped 4; count of bases not matched to a gene: 3.

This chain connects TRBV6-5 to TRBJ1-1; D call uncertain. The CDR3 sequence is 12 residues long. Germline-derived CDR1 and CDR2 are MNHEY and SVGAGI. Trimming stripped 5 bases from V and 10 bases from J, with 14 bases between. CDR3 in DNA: TGTGCCAGCAGTGAAACGGGTCAACGAGCTTTCTTT. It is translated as CASSETGQRAFF.